This T cell receptor (beta chain) was obtained from a study of CD8 T cells in Susac syndrome. The V and J ends lost 1 base and 2 bases respectively, with 10 bases between them. This CDR3 region has 14 residues. The V gene's germline CDR1 is SGHTS and CDR2 YDEGEE. RNA amounts of about 0.5 to 1 ug underwent reverse transcription with random hexamers. An immunoSEQ multiplex PCR generated amplified TCR beta CDR3 products spanning 54 Vbeta and 13 Jbeta. TCRdb redid the calling of the immunoSEQ multiplex PCR reads with MiXCR, one entry per CDR3 protein. The table has 150,000 to 200,000 distinct CDR3 sequences, roughly 94% seen once. CD8+ and CD4+ T cells taken from blood had their TCR beta sequenced.

This sequence originates from a human donor with multiple sclerosis. The sequencing sample was made of CD4+ T cells from PBMCs. The chain combines TRBV5-8 with TRBJ2-7; no clear D gene. CDR3 nucleotide sequence: TGTGCCAGCAGCTTGATGCTTAGCACCTACGAGCAGTACTTC. Residues: CASSLMLSTYEQYF. Full variable domain (rest looked up from reference TRBV5-8 and TRBJ2-7): EAGVTQSPTHLIKTRGQQATLRCSPISGHTSVYWYQQALGLGLQFLLWYDEGEERNRGNFPPRFSGRQFPNYSSELNVNALELEDSALYLCASSLMLSTYEQYFGPGTRLTVT.